This T cell receptor (beta chain) was sequenced during a study of T cell responses to AZD1222 COVID-19 vaccine. The assay was immunoSEQ multiplex PCR, and TCRdb's table has in-frame clones only and misses some. This sample has more than 95,000 clones, with roughly 90% found just once. The sequence derives from an adult in good health. The material was peripheral blood, obtained on day 0 of AZD1222 vaccination.

This chain's CDR3 is CASRDGALRGGRTDTQYF. CDR3 DNA sequence: TGTGCCAGCAGGGACGGGGCTTTGCGGGGGGGCCGCACAGATACGCAGTATTTT. This chain links TRBV3-1 (or the pseudogene TRBV3-2) with TRBJ2-3; 9 positions match TRBD2. Germline lookup yields CDR1 LGHDT and CDR2 YNNKEL (reference sequence). V trimming: 6 bases; J trimming: 1 base; junction bases outside the gene matches: 14. The CDR3 totals 18 residues.